The source of this T cell receptor beta chain is a study of cytomegalovirus exposure and HLA in healthy donors. Study outcomes and limitations: An Asian-associated ancestry cluster reportedly showed fewer N-insertions than the approximately 600-donor mean in a later analysis. TCR association rates varied by HLA locus in a later analysis, with DRB1 highest and HLA-C lowest.

A multiplex PCR was run with 60 Vbeta primers and 13 Jbeta primers. Produced via immunoSEQ multiplex PCR; TCRdb's table is partial and in-frame only. The profile shows 210,000 or so clones, roughly 84% of them singletons. A note on this clone: Its antigen is undetermined.

Germline CDR1 reads MNHEY; CDR2 reads SMNVEV (reference sequence). V shed 0 bases and J 1 base; nucleotides not matched to a gene: 2. This CDR3 is 16 amino acids long. The chain carries TRBV27 and TRBJ2-1; 8 bases align to TRBD1. This sequence was found in a human donor in good health. The sample consisted of PBMCs. Here the CDR3 DNA reads TGTGCCAGCAGTTTATCGAGGACAGGGTCCTACAATGAGCAGTTCTTC. It is translated as CASSLSRTGSYNEQFF.